The rows below give T cell receptor beta chains drawn from one sample of a study of blood T cell repertoires in COVID-19. The table came from immunoSEQ multiplex PCR; TCRdb's copy has only in-frame clones and leaves some out. The sample contains under 500,000 clones, approximately 90% of which appear only once. Material: peripheral blood. All receptors derive from a woman aged 30 to 39 with acute or convalescent COVID-19. The CDR3 runs from the conserved cysteine through the conserved F or W. D genes are given only for firm matches. Part of the rows lack a size; the others show once, few, many or a class for expanded clones.

TRBJ1-4 TRBD1 15 NA TRBV7-9 TGTGCCAGCAGCTTAATGACAGGGGGTAATGAAAAACTGTTTTTT CASSLMTGGNEKLFF
TRBJ2-4 NA 14 NA TRBV7-9 TGTGCCAGCAGCTTAAGTGGCGGGGTGAACATTCAGTACTTC CASSLSGGVNIQYF
TRBJ2-2 NA 13 NA TRBV6-5 TGTGCCAGCAGGTCAGGGGCCACCGGGGAGCTGTTTTTT CASRSGATGELFF
TRBJ2-3 TRBD2 16 NA TRBV14 TGTGCCAGCAGCGGCCCCCTAGCGGACTACACAGATACGCAGTATTTT CASSGPLADYTDTQYF
TRBJ2-3 TRBD1 16 NA TRBV5-4 TGTGCCAGCAGCTTGGCAGTAGGGGGCGCCTCAGATACGCAGTATTTT CASSLAVGGASDTQYF
TRBJ2-3 TRBD2 15 NA TRBV28 TGTGCCAGCAGAGGTAGCGGGGGGGCCACAGATACGCAGTATTTT CASRGSGGATDTQYF
TRBJ2-2 NA 17 NA TRBV19 TGTGCCAGTAGGAGCCCACAGGGTGCGCGTGGTGCCGGGGAGCTGTTTTTT CASRSPQGARGAGELFF
TRBJ1-1 TRBD1 17 NA TRBV5-4 TGTGCCAGCAGCTCCGGTCTCGCGGACAGGGGAATTTCTGAAGCTTTCTTT CASSSGLADRGISEAFF
TRBJ2-2 NA 16 NA TRBV7-9 TGTGCCAGCAGCTTAGCTGCCGCCCAGTCCACCGGGGAGCTGTTTTTT CASSLAAAQSTGELFF
TRBJ2-5 TRBD1 14 NA TRBV2 TGTGCCAGCAGCCTAGACAGGGTGGAAGAGACCCAGTACTTC CASSLDRVEETQYF
TRBJ2-7 NA 14 NA TRBV9 TGTGCCAGCAGCGTAGGAGGGGGAAACTACGAGCAGTACTTC CASSVGGGNYEQYF
TRBJ2-5 NA 15 NA TRBV30 TGTGCCTGGAGCCTACCCCGGGACATCCAAGAGACCCAGTACTTC CAWSLPRDIQETQYF
TRBJ2-6 NA 12 NA TRBV12-3/TRBV12-4 TGTGCCAGCCAGCGTGGGGCCAACGTCCTGACTTTC CASQRGANVLTF
TRBJ2-1 TRBD2 16 NA TRBV9 TGTGCCAGCAGCCACCCTACTAGCGGCTCCTACAATGAGCAGTTCTTC CASSHPTSGSYNEQFF
TRBJ1-1 NA 11 NA TRBV6-5 TGTGCCAGCAGTACATTTTCTGAAGCTTTCTTT CASSTFSEAFF
TRBJ2-7 TRBD1 15 NA TRBV28 TGTGCCAGCAGTTTATTTGGACAGGGGACCCTCGAGCAGTACTTC CASSLFGQGTLEQYF
TRBJ2-3 TRBD1 14 NA TRBV28 TGTGCCAGTTCCTCGACAGGGGGCACAGATACGCAGTATTTT CASSSTGGTDTQYF
TRBJ1-5 NA 13 once TRBV29-1 TGCAGCGTTGGGCCAGGGCTCAATCAGCCCCAGCATTTT CSVGPGLNQPQHF
TRBJ2-1 TRBD2 18 NA TRBV5-1 TGCGCCAGCAGCCCGGGACTAGCGGGGATCGGCTCCTACAATGAGCAGTTCTTC CASSPGLAGIGSYNEQFF
TRBJ2-2 TRBD1 13 once TRBV12-3/TRBV12-4 TGTGCCAGCAGATCAGGACAGGCCGGGGAGCTGTTTTTT CASRSGQAGELFF
TRBJ2-1 TRBD1 13 NA TRBV5-4 TGTGCCGATCAGGGGACAGGCGACAATGAGCAGTTCTTC CADQGTGDNEQFF
TRBJ1-1 NA 14 NA TRBV19 TGTGCCAGTAGCCTCTTACAGGGAGGGACTGAAGCTTTCTTT CASSLLQGGTEAFF
TRBJ1-1 NA 14 few TRBV27 TGTGCCAGCAGTTTTGGCGGCGGGGTAACTGAAGCTTTCTTT CASSFGGGVTEAFF
TRBJ1-2 NA 12 once TRBV10-3 TGTGCCCTAAGGGGTGGGGATTATGGCTACACCTTC CALRGGDYGYTF
TRBJ1-2 NA 11 NA TRBV20-1 TGCAGTGCTCCGAGCGGGGACGGCTACACCTTC CSAPSGDGYTF
TRBJ2-2 NA 14 NA TRBV5-1 TGCGCCAGCAGCTTGGGGGGGCCCACCGGGGAGCTGTTTTTT CASSLGGPTGELFF
TRBJ2-7 TRBD1 17 NA TRBV19 TGTGCCAGTAGTATCCCGGCTCGCACAGGGGGCAACTACGAGCAGTACTTC CASSIPARTGGNYEQYF
TRBJ1-2 NA 19 NA TRBV3-1/TRBV3-2 TGTGCCAGCAGCCAAGATTTTACGAGCCCCCAGGGTACGGACTATGGCTACACCTTC CASSQDFTSPQGTDYGYTF
TRBJ1-2 TRBD1 13 NA TRBV9 TGTGCCAGCAGATCAACAGGGGACTATGGCTACACCTTC CASRSTGDYGYTF
TRBJ1-6 NA 15 NA TRBV11-2 TGTGCCAGCAGCTTGATGACAGGTTTTTACTCACCCCTCCACTTT CASSLMTGFYSPLHF
TRBJ1-2 NA 15 NA TRBV6-5 TGTGCCAGCAGGAGCCCCGGTGGGGGGAGCTATGGCTACACCTTC CASRSPGGGSYGYTF
TRBJ1-6 NA 15 once TRBV6-6 TGTGCCAGCAGTTACTCCGAACACTATAATTCACCCCTCCACTTT CASSYSEHYNSPLHF
TRBJ1-5 NA 14 once TRBV2 TGTGCCAGCAGTACACAGGGCGGTAATCAGCCCCAGCATTTT CASSTQGGNQPQHF
TRBJ2-7 NA 14 NA TRBV2 TGTGCCAGCAGTCGAACCACAGTGAGCCACGAGCAGTACTTC CASSRTTVSHEQYF
TRBJ2-2 NA 17 NA TRBV19 TGTGCCAGTAGTACAATAGGGGCAAAAAGAAACACCGGGGAGCTGTTTTTT CASSTIGAKRNTGELFF
TRBJ2-2 TRBD1 15 NA TRBV9 TGTGCCAGCAGCCGGACAGGGGGCCCCTCAGGGGAGCTGTTTTTT CASSRTGGPSGELFF
TRBJ2-7 NA 14 NA TRBV30 TGTGCCTGGAGCCTGGTTGGTAGTGGAGACGAGCAGTACTTC CAWSLVGSGDEQYF